This TCR beta chain was retrieved from a study of T-cell memory formation after mild COVID-19. The CDR3 loop spans 15 amino acids. The trim removed 6 bases at V and 4 bases at J, leaving 10 bases unmatched. CDR1 and CDR2 from the germline V gene are MNHNY and SVGAGI (reference sequence). Researchers used 5'RACE with constant-segment primers to make TCR alpha and TCR beta cDNA libraries that carry sample barcodes and UMIs. MiXCR was run by TCRdb on the 5' RACE reads, yielding one entry per CDR3 protein. Of roughly 190,000 distinct CDR3 sequences in the sample, roughly a tenth were seen once. Sequenced material: PBMCs or a T cell subset sorted from them (not recorded which). The chain couples TRBV6-6 to TRBJ2-5, with 8 bases fitting TRBD2. This clonotype was obtained from a young man who had mild COVID-19 (a few samples of this study predate the infection). Cell type and time point are not known. Here the CDR3 reads CASRADGTRGETQYF. In DNA, the CDR3 is TGTGCCAGCAGGGCCGACGGGACTAGGGGAGAGACCCAGTACTTC.